These T cell receptor beta chains were read from a single sample in a study of blood T cell repertoires in COVID-19. Assay used: immunoSEQ multiplex PCR; TCRdb lists only in-frame clones, some missing. The table includes under 140,000 clones, around 79% detected once. Sequencing input: peripheral blood. These receptors all stem from a woman of 80 years or more with active or convalescent COVID-19. Each CDR3 is given with its conserved first and last residue. D genes are given only for firm matches. Clone size, where shown, is once, few, many, or a class for clones that have expanded.

clone_size j_call d_call v_call cdr3_aa cdr3_nt
- TRBJ2-1 TRBD2 TRBV4-2 CASSQASGSTASSEQFF TGTGCCAGCAGCCAAGCAAGCGGGAGTACCGCCTCCTCTGAGCAGTTCTTC
once TRBJ2-7 TRBD2 TRBV18 CASSRASGSYEQYF TGTGCCAGCTCCCGGGCTAGCGGGAGTTACGAGCAGTACTTC
- TRBJ2-3 TRBD1 TRBV18 CASSPKQGASTDTQYF TGTGCCAGCTCACCCAAGCAGGGGGCGAGCACAGATACGCAGTATTTT
- TRBJ2-3 TRBD2 TRBV5-1 CASTDELAGRVLGDTQYF TGCGCCAGCACCGACGAGCTTGCGGGGAGGGTCCTCGGGGATACGCAGTATTTT
- TRBJ1-2 - TRBV28 CASSLRQGFGYTF TGTGCCAGCAGTTTACGGCAGGGGTTCGGCTACACCTTC
- TRBJ2-2 TRBD1 TRBV7-6 CASSLGAGGSANTGELFF TGTGCCAGCAGTCTAGGGGCAGGGGGCTCTGCGAACACCGGGGAGCTGTTTTTT
- TRBJ2-7 - TRBV12-3/TRBV12-4 CASSRQHEQYF TGTGCCAGCAGCCGACAGCACGAGCAGTACTTC
few TRBJ2-7 TRBD2 TRBV27 CASSQGLAGVVYEQYF TGTGCCAGCAGTCAGGGGCTAGCGGGAGTTGTTTACGAGCAGTACTTC
- TRBJ1-5 - TRBV19 CASSIGTNQPQHF TGTGCCAGTAGTATAGGGACTAATCAGCCCCAGCATTTT
- TRBJ2-3 TRBD2 TRBV28 CASGKLAGHNLATDTQYF TGTGCCAGCGGGAAGCTAGCGGGACACAACTTGGCCACAGATACGCAGTATTTT
- TRBJ1-4 TRBD1 TRBV15 CATSRLGQGEEKLFF TGTGCCACCAGCAGACTGGGACAGGGGGAGGAAAAACTGTTTTTT
- TRBJ2-3 TRBD2 TRBV5-6 CASSLGTSGSGYTQYF TGTGCCAGCAGCCTCGGGACTAGCGGGAGTGGCTATACGCAGTATTTT
- TRBJ1-1 - TRBV6-4 CASSFRDGTEAFF TGTGCCAGCAGTTTCAGGGATGGCACTGAAGCTTTCTTT
- TRBJ1-1 TRBD1 TRBV18 CASSPKGQGMNTEAFF TGTGCCAGCTCACCCAAGGGACAGGGGATGAACACTGAAGCTTTCTTT
- TRBJ2-1 - TRBV3-1/TRBV3-2 CASSPGARFNEQFF TGTGCCAGCAGCCCGGGAGCTAGGTTCAATGAGCAGTTCTTC
few TRBJ1-6 TRBD1 TRBV3-1/TRBV3-2 CASSTNRGHSPLHF TGTGCCAGCAGCACCAACAGGGGGCATTCACCCCTCCACTTT
- TRBJ1-6 TRBD1 TRBV27 CASSLGRTGAIVSPLHF TGTGCCAGCAGTTTAGGTCGAACAGGGGCAATTGTCTCACCCCTCCACTTT
- TRBJ1-2 - TRBV5-1 CASSWAGDTYGYTF TGCGCCAGCAGCTGGGCAGGGGACACCTATGGCTACACCTTC
- TRBJ1-3 - TRBV27 CASSPGTPWENTIYF TGTGCCAGCAGTCCCGGGACTCCCTGGGAAAACACCATATATTTT
- TRBJ2-3 TRBD1 TRBV9 CASSVTGGFTDTQYF TGTGCCAGCAGCGTCACAGGGGGGTTCACAGATACGCAGTATTTT
- TRBJ1-5 - TRBV27 CASSFHNQPQHF TGTGCCAGCAGTTTTCACAATCAGCCCCAGCATTTT
- TRBJ2-5 - TRBV19 CASSISGGKETQYF TGTGCCAGTAGTATATCTGGGGGCAAGGAGACCCAGTACTTC
once TRBJ2-7 TRBD1 TRBV18 CASSATGRSEQYF TGTGCCAGCTCAGCGACAGGGCGGAGCGAGCAGTACTTC
- TRBJ2-1 TRBD2 TRBV7-2 CASSLGLAGGYNEQFF TGTGCCAGCAGCTTAGGACTAGCGGGGGGGTACAATGAGCAGTTCTTC
- TRBJ2-5 TRBD1 TRBV5-1 CASSLGQGQETQYF TGCGCCAGCAGCTTGGGACAGGGGCAAGAGACCCAGTACTTC
- TRBJ1-2 - TRBV19 CASSIQGSGYYGYTF TGTGCCAGTAGTATCCAGGGTTCCGGGTACTATGGCTACACCTTC
- TRBJ2-7 - TRBV16 CASSPRDRNWRREQYF TGTGCCAGCAGCCCCAGAGACAGGAATTGGAGGCGCGAGCAGTACTTC
- TRBJ1-5 TRBD1 TRBV19 CASSIGTGQPQHF TGTGCCAGTAGTATAGGGACAGGTCAGCCCCAGCATTTT
- TRBJ1-5 TRBD1 TRBV19 CASSILWTGSNQPQHF TGTGCCAGTAGTATACTCTGGACAGGGAGCAATCAGCCCCAGCATTTT
- TRBJ2-7 - TRBV5-1 CASSFTGSTYEQYF TGCGCCAGCAGCTTCACGGGTTCCACCTACGAGCAGTACTTC
- TRBJ2-1 TRBD1 TRBV29-1 CSVERDRGYNEQFF TGCAGCGTTGAGCGTGACAGGGGATACAATGAGCAGTTCTTC
- TRBJ1-5 - TRBV19 CASSMGWQGTQPQHF TGTGCCAGTAGTATGGGTTGGCAGGGCACTCAGCCCCAGCATTTT
- TRBJ1-3 - TRBV7-6 CASSLVRDGNTIYF TGTGCCAGCAGCTTAGTTCGGGATGGAAACACCATATATTTT
- TRBJ2-1 - TRBV12-3/TRBV12-4 CASSYGTSNEQFF TGTGCCAGCAGCTATGGGACTTCAAATGAGCAGTTCTTC
- TRBJ2-7 - TRBV18 CASSLLSGGAYEQYF TGTGCCAGCTCCCTATTGTCAGGTGGCGCCTACGAGCAGTACTTC
- TRBJ2-7 - TRBV7-2 CASRVGSPGASYEQYF TGTGCCAGCAGAGTTGGGTCCCCAGGGGCGTCCTACGAGCAGTACTTC
- TRBJ2-7 - TRBV5-5 CASSLAWVASSYEQYF TGTGCCAGCAGCTTGGCGTGGGTGGCTAGCTCCTACGAGCAGTACTTC